One and the same sample provided the 2 T cell receptor beta chains below, sequenced in a study of blood T cells in healthy people across ages. Alongside a J-beta primer mix, a sample-barcoded 5' primer served in a second PCR lasting about 7 to 12 cycles. MiXCR was run by TCRdb on the 5' RACE reads, yielding one entry per CDR3 protein. The sample includes approximately 1,000,000 distinct CDR3 sequences, under 45% of them seen just once. The sample was blood. These receptors were collected from a woman in her fifties or sixties in good health.

This chain uses TRBV12-3 or TRBV12-4 with TRBJ1-2, with D uncertain. Trimming took 4 bases from V and 2 from J, leaving 8 bases between them. This CDR3 has 13 amino acids. The DNA for the CDR3 is TGTGCCAGCAGTTCTAACAGAAACTATGGCTACACCTTC. Protein sequence: CASSSNRNYGYTF.

The chain employs TRBV6-6 and TRBJ1-5, with D perhaps matching TRBD1 (5 bases). Germline loops: CDR1 MNHNY, CDR2 SVGAGI (reference sequence). The CDR3 is 10 residues long. V lost 11 bases to trimming and J lost 7 bases, with 9 bases between them. The CDR3 protein is CAGGGQPQHF. The CDR3 nucleotides read TGTGCCGGCGGGGGGCAGCCCCAGCATTTT.